One sample yielded the 18 T cell receptor beta chains listed below, sequenced in a study of T cell changes during pregnancy in multiple sclerosis. Data came from immunoSEQ multiplex PCR; TCRdb stores just in-frame clones and leaves some out. Among more than 25,000 clones, 90% to 95% were seen once, and the ten largest hold 3.5% to 5%. Sample: CD8+ T cells from peripheral blood mononuclear cells, taken in the second trimester of pregnancy. The receptors were gathered from a female donor in good health, enrolled as a control in a pregnancy study.

This clone was found a few times. The rearrangement joins TRBV4-3 to TRBJ2-1; 9 bases are shared with TRBD1. CDR3 size: 16 residues. V lost 0 bases and J lost 7; bases outside the gene matches: 7. Germline values: CDR1 LGHNA, CDR2 YSLEER. The chain's CDR3 is CASSQDPGQGWNEQFF. Here the CDR3 DNA reads TGCGCCAGCAGCCAAGATCCGGGACAGGGATGGAATGAGCAGTTCTTC.

The rearrangement links TRBV30 to TRBJ1-6; D is perhaps TRBD1 (6 bases). V lost 1 base and J lost 7, with 11 bases in between. CDR3 length: 14 amino acids. Germline loops: CDR1 GTSNPN, CDR2 SVGIG (reference sequence). As DNA, the CDR3 is TGTGCCTGGAGTGCAGGGGATGGGAATTCACCCCTCCACTTT. Residues: CAWSAGDGNSPLHF.

V gene TRBV7-7 combines with J gene TRBJ2-5, with 8 bases lining up with TRBD1. This CDR3 is built from 13 residues. CDR1 is SSHAT and CDR2 is FNYEAQ in the germline V gene (reference sequence). CDR3 in DNA: TGTGCTCCCCTGACAGGGGCCCTAGGGACCCAGTACTTC. As protein: CAPLTGALGTQYF.

CDR3 sequence: CSVDEGPGDNYGYTF. CDR3 coding DNA: TGCAGCGTTGATGAGGGCCCTGGGGATAACTATGGCTACACCTTC. J is TRBJ1-2 and V is TRBV29-1; D is undetermined. Trimming left V 3 bases short and J 1 base short, with 15 bases between. This CDR3 is built from 15 residues. Germline CDR1 is SQVTM and CDR2 is ANQGSEA.

The chain has TRBV4-1 and TRBJ2-1; weak D call: TRBD2 (6 bases). This CDR3 region has 14 residues. CDR1 and CDR2 (germline): MGHRA, YSYEKL. V lost 3 bases to trimming and J lost 4 bases, with 10 bases between them. CDR3 nucleotide sequence: TGCGCCAGCAGCCAGGAGGGGACGTACAATGAGCAGTTCTTC. Its translation is CASSQEGTYNEQFF.

V and J are TRBV30 and TRBJ2-7; the D gene is possibly TRBD1 (7 bases). This CDR3 is built from 12 residues. CDR1 and CDR2 (germline): GTSNPN, SVGIG (reference sequence). The ends were cut back, 3 bases at V and 6 bases at J, with 12 bases in the middle. The CDR3 loop is CAWSLQGGEQYF. In DNA, the CDR3 is TGTGCCTGGAGCCTCCAGGGGGGCGAGCAGTACTTC.

The chain couples TRBV7-9 to TRBJ2-2; D gene unclear. With 2 bases removed from V and 3 bases from J, the gap between germline ends came to 7 bases. The CDR3 length is 14 residues. Looked up from germline, CDR1 is SEHNR and CDR2 is FQNEAQ (reference sequence). In DNA, the CDR3 is TGTGCCAGCAGCTTATTGGGCGACACCGGGGAGCTGTTTTTT. Translation gives CASSLLGDTGELFF.

V is TRBV7-2 and J is TRBJ1-5; TRBD1 matches 9 bases. The CDR3 runs to 19 residues. V was clipped by 5 bases and J by 1 base; unmatched bases: 15. Germline lookup yields CDR1 SGHTA and CDR2 FQGNSA. CDR3 in DNA: TGTGCCAGCAGCCTCGTTGCAGGGACAGGGACGTTAAGCAATCAGCCCCAGCATTTT. It is translated as CASSLVAGTGTLSNQPQHF.

This clone was detected only once. V is TRBV7-8 and J is TRBJ1-2; D is uncertain. The CDR3 is 13 amino acids. Germline CDR1 reads SGHVS; CDR2 reads FQNEAQ. V shed 1 base and J shed 8 bases, with 11 bases lying between them. CDR3 nucleotide sequence: TGTGCCAGCAGCTTAGATCTCCCCTACGGCTACACCTTC. This sequence encodes CASSLDLPYGYTF.

The chain recombines TRBV4-3 with TRBJ1-4; D gene ambiguous. The V gene lost 8 bases and the J gene lost 8 bases, with 15 bases spanning the gap. The CDR3 loop spans 13 amino acids. The germline V gene encodes CDR1 LGHNA and CDR2 YSLEER. DNA for the CDR3: TGCGCCAGCTCGGGGAGGACCGGAGAAAAACTGTTTTTT. Amino acid sequence: CASSGRTGEKLFF.

The rearrangement uses TRBV27 and TRBJ1-6; D may be TRBD1 (5 bases). This CDR3 contains 14 residues. Trimming cost V 0 bases and J 7 bases, with 7 bases left between them. Looked up from germline, CDR1 is MNHEY and CDR2 is SMNVEV (reference sequence). The CDR3 sequence is CASSLSGHNSPLHF. CDR3 DNA sequence: TGTGCCAGCAGTTTATCGGGGCACAATTCACCCCTCCACTTT.

V is TRBV7-2 and J is TRBJ1-6; a weak D match, TRBD1 (6 bases). This CDR3 has 17 amino acids. Trimming cost V 2 bases and J 7 bases, with 18 bases left between them. Germline V lookup: CDR1 SGHTA, CDR2 FQGNSA. The CDR3 nucleotides are TGTGCCAGCAGCTTATTTGGCCAGGGGTTAGTAAATTCACCCCTCCACTTT. Amino acid sequence: CASSLFGQGLVNSPLHF.

In DNA, the CDR3 is TGTGCCAGCAGTCAGTGGACAGGGGCGGATATGAACACTGAAGCTTTCTTT. Its translation is CASSQWTGADMNTEAFF. The chain couples TRBV5-5 to TRBJ1-1; 9 nucleotides match TRBD1. The CDR3 runs 17 residues. CDR1 SGHKS and CDR2 YYEKEE come from the germline V gene (reference sequence). V trimming: 5 bases; J trimming: 0 bases; junction bases outside the gene matches: 11.

V is TRBV30 and J is TRBJ1-2; D ambiguous. The CDR3 totals 10 residues. Trimming took off 7 bases at V and 5 bases at J, with 8 bases between the two ends. Per the germline V gene, CDR1 is GTSNPN and CDR2 is SVGIG (reference sequence). The CDR3 reads CASYQYGYTF. The CDR3 bases are TGTGCCTCTTACCAGTATGGCTACACCTTC.

The chain carries TRBV10-2 and TRBJ2-7; 7 nucleotides match TRBD1. Germline-derived CDR1 and CDR2 are WSHSY and SAAADI. The CDR3 consists of 16 residues. The V and J ends lost 0 bases and 2 bases, in that order; junction bases with no gene match: 7. CDR3: CASSESRGTVTYEQYF. The CDR3 DNA reads TGCGCCAGCAGTGAGTCTCGAGGGACAGTAACCTACGAGCAGTACTTC.

CDR3 amino acids: CASSSRLVEETQYF. The CDR3 nucleotides read TGTGCCAGCAGCTCCCGACTAGTCGAAGAGACCCAGTACTTC. The V gene is TRBV11-1, the J gene TRBJ2-5; D perhaps matches TRBD2 (6 bases). The CDR3 runs to 14 residues. The V end lost 4 bases, the J end lost 3 bases, and 12 bases lay between the germline ends. Germline V lookup: CDR1 SGHAT, CDR2 FQDESV (reference sequence). The variable domain in full, with the rest retrieved from reference TRBV11-1 and TRBJ2-5, is EAEVAQSPRYKITEKSQAVAFWCDPISGHATLYWYRQILGQGPELLVQFQDESVVDDSQLPKDRFSAERLKGVDSTLKIQPAELGDSAMYLCASSSRLVEETQYFGPGTRLLVL.

V usage is TRBV7-9 and J usage is TRBJ2-2; 9 nucleotides align to TRBD1. The V and J ends lost 3 bases and 1 base, in that order; junction bases with no gene match: 12. Per the germline V gene, CDR1 is SEHNR and CDR2 is FQNEAQ (reference sequence). The CDR3 extends over 19 amino acids. The CDR3 is CASSFPTTGQGWNTGELFF. CDR3 coding DNA: TGTGCCAGCAGCTTTCCTACTACGGGACAGGGTTGGAACACCGGGGAGCTGTTTTTT.

This chain uses TRBV13 with TRBJ2-1, with 9 bases fitting TRBD2. V shed 1 base, J shed 5 bases, and the junction held 6 bases outside the gene matches. This CDR3 is 16 amino acids long. Germline V gives CDR1 PRHDT, CDR2 FYEKMQ (reference sequence). This CDR3 is CASSLVASGGNNEQFF. The CDR3, as DNA: TGTGCCAGCAGCTTAGTGGCCAGCGGGGGGAACAATGAGCAGTTCTTC.